This TCR beta chain was obtained from a study of cytomegalovirus exposure and HLA in healthy donors. As for the study in general: The approximately 120 validation repertoires were produced on the same platform as the 700 or so repertoires of the first cohort. This was reported in a later analysis.

Comments on this clone: Its specificity is not known.

V dropped 5 bases and J dropped 3 bases, with 4 bases sitting between them. The CDR3 covers 11 residues. Per germline, CDR1 SEHNR and CDR2 FQNEAQ (reference sequence). Study findings and constraints: The classifier, whose performance was assessed in both the original and validation cohorts, reportedly diagnosed cytomegalovirus status with high specificity and sensitivity. Clusters of TCRs from the first cohort tended to co-occur in the roughly 120 validation repertoires (as a later analysis found).

Libraries were prepared by immunoSEQ multiplex PCR; TCRdb keeps only in-frame clonotypes and omits some of them. The table lists under 85,000 clones, around 94% of them singletons. This clonotype was obtained from a young woman in good health and CMV-seronegative. The chain recombines TRBV7-9 with TRBJ2-5; unclear D gene. Input material: PBMCs. CDR3 in DNA: TGTGCCAGCAGCCAGAAAGAGACCCAGTACTTC. Protein product: CASSQKETQYF. Complete variable domain (other parts from reference TRBV7-9 and TRBJ2-5): DTGVSQNPRHKITKRGQNVTFRCDPISEHNRLYWYRQTLGQGPEFLTYFQNEAQLEKSRLLSDRFSAERPKGSFSTLEIQRTEQGDSAMYLCASSQKETQYFGPGTRLLVL.